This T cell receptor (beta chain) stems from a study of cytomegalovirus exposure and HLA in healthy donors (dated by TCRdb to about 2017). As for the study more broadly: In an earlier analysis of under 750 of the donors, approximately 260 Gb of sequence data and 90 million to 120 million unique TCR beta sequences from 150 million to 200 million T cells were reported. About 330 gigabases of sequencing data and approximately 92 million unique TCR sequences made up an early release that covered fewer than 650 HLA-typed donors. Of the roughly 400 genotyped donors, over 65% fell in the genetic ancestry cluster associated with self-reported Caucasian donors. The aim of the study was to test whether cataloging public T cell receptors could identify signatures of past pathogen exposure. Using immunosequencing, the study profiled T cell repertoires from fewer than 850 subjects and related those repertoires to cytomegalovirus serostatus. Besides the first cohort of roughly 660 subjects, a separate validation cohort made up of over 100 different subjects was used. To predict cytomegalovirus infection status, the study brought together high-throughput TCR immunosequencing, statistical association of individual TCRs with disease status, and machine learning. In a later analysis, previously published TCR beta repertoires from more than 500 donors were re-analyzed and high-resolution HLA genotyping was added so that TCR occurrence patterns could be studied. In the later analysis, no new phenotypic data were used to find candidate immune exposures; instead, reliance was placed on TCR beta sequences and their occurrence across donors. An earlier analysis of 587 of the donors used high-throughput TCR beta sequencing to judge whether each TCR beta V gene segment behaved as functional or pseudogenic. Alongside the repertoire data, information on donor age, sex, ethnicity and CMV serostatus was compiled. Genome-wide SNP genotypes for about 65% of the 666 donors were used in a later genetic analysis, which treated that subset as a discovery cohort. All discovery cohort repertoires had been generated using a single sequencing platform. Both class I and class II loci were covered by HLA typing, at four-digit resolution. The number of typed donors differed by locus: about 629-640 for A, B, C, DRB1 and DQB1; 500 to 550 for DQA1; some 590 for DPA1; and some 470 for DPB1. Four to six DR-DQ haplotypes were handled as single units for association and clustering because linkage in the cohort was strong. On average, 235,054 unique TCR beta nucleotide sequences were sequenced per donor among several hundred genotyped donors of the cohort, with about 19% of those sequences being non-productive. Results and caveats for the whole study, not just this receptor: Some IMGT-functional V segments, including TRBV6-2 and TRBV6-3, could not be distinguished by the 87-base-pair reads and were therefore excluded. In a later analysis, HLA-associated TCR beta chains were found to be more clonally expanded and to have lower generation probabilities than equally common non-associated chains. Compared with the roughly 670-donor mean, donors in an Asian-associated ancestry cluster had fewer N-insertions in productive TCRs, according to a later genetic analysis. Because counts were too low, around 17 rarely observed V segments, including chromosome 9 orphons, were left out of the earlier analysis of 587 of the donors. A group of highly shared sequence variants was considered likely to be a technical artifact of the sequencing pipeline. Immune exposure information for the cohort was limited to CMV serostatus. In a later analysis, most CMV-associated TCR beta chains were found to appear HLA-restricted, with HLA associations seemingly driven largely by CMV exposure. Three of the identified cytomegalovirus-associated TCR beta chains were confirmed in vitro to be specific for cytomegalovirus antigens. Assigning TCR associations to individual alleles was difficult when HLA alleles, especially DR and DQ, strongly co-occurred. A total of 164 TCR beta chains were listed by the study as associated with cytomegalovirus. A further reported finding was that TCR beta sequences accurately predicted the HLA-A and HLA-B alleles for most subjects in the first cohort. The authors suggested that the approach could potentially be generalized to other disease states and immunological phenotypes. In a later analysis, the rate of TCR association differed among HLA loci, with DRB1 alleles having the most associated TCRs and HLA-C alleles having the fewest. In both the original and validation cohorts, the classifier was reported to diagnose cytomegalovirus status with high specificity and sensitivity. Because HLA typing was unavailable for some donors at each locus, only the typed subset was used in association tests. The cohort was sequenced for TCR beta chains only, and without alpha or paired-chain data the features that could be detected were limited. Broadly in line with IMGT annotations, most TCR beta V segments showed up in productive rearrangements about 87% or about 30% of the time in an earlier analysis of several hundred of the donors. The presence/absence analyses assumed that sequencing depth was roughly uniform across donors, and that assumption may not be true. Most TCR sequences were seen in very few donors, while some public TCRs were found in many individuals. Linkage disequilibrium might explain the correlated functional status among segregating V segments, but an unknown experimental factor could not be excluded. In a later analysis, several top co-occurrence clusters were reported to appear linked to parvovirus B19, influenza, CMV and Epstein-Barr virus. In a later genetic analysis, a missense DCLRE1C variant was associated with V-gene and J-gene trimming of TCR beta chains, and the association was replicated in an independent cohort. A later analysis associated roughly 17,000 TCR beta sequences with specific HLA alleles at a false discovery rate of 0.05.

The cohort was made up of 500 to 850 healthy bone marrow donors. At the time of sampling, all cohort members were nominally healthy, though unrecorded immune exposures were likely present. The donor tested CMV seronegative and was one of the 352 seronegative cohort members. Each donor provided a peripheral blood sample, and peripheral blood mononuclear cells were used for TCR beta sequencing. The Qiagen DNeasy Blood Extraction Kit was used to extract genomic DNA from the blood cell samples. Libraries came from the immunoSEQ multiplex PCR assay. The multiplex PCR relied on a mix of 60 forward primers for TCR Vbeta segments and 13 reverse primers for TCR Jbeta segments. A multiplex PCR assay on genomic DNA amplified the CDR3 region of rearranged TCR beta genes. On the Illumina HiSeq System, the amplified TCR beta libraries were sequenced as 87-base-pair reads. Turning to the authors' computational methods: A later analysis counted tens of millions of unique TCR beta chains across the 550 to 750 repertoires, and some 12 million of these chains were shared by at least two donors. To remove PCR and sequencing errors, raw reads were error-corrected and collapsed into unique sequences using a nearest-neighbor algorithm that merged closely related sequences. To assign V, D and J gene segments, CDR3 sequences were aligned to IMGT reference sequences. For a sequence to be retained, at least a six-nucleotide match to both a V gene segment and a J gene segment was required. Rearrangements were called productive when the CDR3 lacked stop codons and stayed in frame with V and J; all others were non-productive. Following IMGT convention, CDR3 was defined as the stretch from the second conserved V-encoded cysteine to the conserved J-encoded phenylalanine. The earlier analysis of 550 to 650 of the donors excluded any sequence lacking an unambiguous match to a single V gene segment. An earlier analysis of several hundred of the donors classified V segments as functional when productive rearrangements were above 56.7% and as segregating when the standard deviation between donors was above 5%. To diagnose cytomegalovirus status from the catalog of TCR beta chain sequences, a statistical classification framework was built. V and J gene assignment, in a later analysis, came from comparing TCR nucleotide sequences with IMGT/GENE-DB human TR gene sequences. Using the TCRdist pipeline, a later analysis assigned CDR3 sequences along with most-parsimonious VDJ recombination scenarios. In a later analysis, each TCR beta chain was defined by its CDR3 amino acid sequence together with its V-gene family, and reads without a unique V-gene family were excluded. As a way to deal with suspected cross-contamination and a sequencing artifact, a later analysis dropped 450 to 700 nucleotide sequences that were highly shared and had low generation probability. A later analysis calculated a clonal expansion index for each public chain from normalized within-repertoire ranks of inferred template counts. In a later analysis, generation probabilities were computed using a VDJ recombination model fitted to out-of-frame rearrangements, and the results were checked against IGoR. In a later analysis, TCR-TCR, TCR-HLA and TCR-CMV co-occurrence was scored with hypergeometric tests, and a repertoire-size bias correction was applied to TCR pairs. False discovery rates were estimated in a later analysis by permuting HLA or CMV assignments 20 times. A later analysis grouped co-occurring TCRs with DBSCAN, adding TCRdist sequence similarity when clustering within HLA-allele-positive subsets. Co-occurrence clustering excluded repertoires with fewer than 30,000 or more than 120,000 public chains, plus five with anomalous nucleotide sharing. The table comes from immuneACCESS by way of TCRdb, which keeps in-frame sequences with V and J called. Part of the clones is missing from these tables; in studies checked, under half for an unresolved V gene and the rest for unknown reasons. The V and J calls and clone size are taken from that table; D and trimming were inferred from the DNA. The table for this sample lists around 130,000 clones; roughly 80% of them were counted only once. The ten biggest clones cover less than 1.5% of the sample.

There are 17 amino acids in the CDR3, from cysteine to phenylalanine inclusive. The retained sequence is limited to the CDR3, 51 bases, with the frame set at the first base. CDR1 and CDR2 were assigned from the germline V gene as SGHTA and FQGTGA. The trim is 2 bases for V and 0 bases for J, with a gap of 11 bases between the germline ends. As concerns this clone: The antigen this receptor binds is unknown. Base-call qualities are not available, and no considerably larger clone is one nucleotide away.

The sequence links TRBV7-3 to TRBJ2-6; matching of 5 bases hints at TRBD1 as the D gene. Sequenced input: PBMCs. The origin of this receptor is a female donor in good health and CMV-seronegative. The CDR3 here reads CASSLEGAFSGANVLTF. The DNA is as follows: TGTGCCAGCAGCTTAGAAGGGGCCTTCTCTGGGGCCAACGTCCTGACTTTC.